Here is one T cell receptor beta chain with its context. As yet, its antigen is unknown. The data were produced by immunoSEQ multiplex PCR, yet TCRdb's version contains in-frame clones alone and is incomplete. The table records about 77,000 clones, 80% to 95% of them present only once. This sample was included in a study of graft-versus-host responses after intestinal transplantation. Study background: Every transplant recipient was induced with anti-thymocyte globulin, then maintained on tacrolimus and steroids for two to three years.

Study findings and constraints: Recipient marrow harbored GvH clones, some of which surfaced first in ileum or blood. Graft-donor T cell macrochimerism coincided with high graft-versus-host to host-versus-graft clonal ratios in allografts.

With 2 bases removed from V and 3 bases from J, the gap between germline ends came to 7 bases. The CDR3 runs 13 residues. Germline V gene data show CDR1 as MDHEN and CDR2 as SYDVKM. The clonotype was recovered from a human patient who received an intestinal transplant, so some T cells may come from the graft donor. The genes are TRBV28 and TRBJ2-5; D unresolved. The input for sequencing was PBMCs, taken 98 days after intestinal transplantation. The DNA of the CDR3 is TGTGCCAGCAGTTTAACGGGCGAAGAGACCCAGTACTTC. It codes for CASSLTGEETQYF.